This TCR beta chain was sequenced in a study of technical replicates of blood from a handful of donors. The CDR3 length is 16 residues. Germline V lookup: CDR1 LNHDA, CDR2 SQIVND (reference sequence). V shed 9 bases, J shed 0 bases, and the junction held 10 bases outside the gene matches. Profiling relied on immunoSEQ multiplex PCR, and the TCRdb table lists in-frame clones only, not all of them. The data contain 53,000 or so clones, roughly 95% of them seen just once; the ten biggest clones take up 4.2%. What was sequenced was PBMCs. This sequence originates from a human donor in good health. Some clones in this sample may be carry-over from other donors' samples. The chain is built from TRBV19 and TRBJ1-1; 10 nucleotides align to TRBD1. The CDR3 DNA reads TGTGCCAGCGGGTCAAGGGGACAGGGGATGAACACTGAAGCTTTCTTT. Translated, it gives CASGSRGQGMNTEAFF.